The 8 T cell receptor beta chains in this list originate from one sample, sequenced in a study of early T cells in non-severe SARS-CoV-2 infection. TCRdb passed the 5' RACE reads through MiXCR, listing each CDR3 protein once. The data contain around 50,000 distinct CDR3 sequences, around 10% of them seen just once; the ten biggest clones take up roughly 8.3%. The material sequenced was whole blood. These receptors were obtained from an adult who was a healthcare worker with PCR-confirmed SARS-CoV-2 infection or an uninfected control (not recorded which).

This clonotype was picked up many times. The J gene is TRBJ1-1, the V gene TRBV13, with 7 nucleotides matching TRBD1. Germline V gene sequence: CDR1 PRHDT, CDR2 FYEKMQ (reference sequence). This CDR3 is 14 amino acids long. V was pared by 0 bases and J by 4 bases, with 2 bases of the junction left unmatched. In nucleotides, the CDR3 is TGTGCCAGCAGCTTAGGAGGGGGCAGCACTGAAGCTTTCTTT. This gives the protein CASSLGGGSTEAFF.

The table lists this clonotype with a few counts. This chain connects TRBV20-1 to TRBJ2-4; 9 bases agree with TRBD2. This CDR3 comprises 17 residues. Germline V lookup: CDR1 DFQATT, CDR2 SNEGSKA (reference sequence). V dropped 4 bases and J dropped 1; count of bases not matched to a gene: 11. CDR3 coding DNA: TGCAGTGCTAACCCCCTACTAGCGGGTCCGGCCAAAAACATTCAGTACTTC. This gives the protein CSANPLLAGPAKNIQYF.

Ten or more counts support this clonotype. The CDR3 sequence is CSARMAGWTSGSHTDTQYF. CDR3 coding DNA: TGCAGTGCTAGGATGGCCGGGTGGACTAGCGGGAGTCACACAGATACGCAGTATTTT. This rearrangement joins TRBV20-1 to TRBJ2-3; 13 nucleotides match TRBD2. J was trimmed by 2 bases and V by 3 bases; bases with no gene match: 14. Germline lookup yields CDR1 DFQATT and CDR2 SNEGSKA (reference sequence). This CDR3 spans 19 amino acids.

This clonotype was found many times. The chain has TRBV7-2 and TRBJ2-3; D unresolved. Germline V gene sequence: CDR1 SGHTA, CDR2 FQGNSA. V was cut by 3 bases and J by 0 bases, with 7 bases left in between. The length of the CDR3 is 14 residues. The CDR3 DNA is TGTGCCAGCAGCTTTTCTCACAGCACAGATACGCAGTATTTT. Translation gives CASSFSHSTDTQYF. Filled out from reference TRBV7-2 and TRBJ2-3, the complete variable domain reads GAGVSQSPSNKVTEKGKDVELRCDPISGHTALYWYRQSLGQGLEFLIYFQGNSAPDKSGLPSDRFSAERTGGSVSTLTIQRTQQEDSAVYLCASSFSHSTDTQYFGPGTRLTVL.

Many counts were recorded for this clonotype. The rearrangement links TRBV29-1 to TRBJ2-2, with unresolved D. V lost 6 bases, J lost 6 bases, and 8 bases lay in between. This CDR3 is 11 amino acids long. CDR1 is SQVTM and CDR2 is ANQGSEA in the germline V gene. The CDR3 sequence: CSVDTPGELFF. The DNA of the CDR3 is TGCAGCGTCGACACCCCCGGGGAGCTGTTTTTT.

In its sample, this clonotype was seen a few times. CDR3 sequence: CASSEEVFSGNEQFF. The DNA for the CDR3 is TGTGCCAGCAGCGAGGAGGTATTCTCTGGCAATGAGCAGTTCTTC. This rearrangement joins TRBV9 to TRBJ2-1, with a possible D match to TRBD2 (5 bases). With 3 bases removed from V and 6 bases from J, the gap between germline ends came to 16 bases. There are 15 residues in the CDR3. The germline CDR1 and CDR2 sequences are SGDLS and YYNGEE.

This clonotype was observed at least ten times. The chain carries TRBV10-1 and TRBJ1-1; no clear D gene. From germline, CDR1 is WNHNN and CDR2 SYGVQD (reference sequence). There are 11 residues in the CDR3. The germline V and J ends were trimmed by 8 bases and 3 bases, with 7 bases remaining between them. The CDR3, as DNA: TGCGCCAGCTCCCGGCACACTGAAGCTTTCTTT. Its translation is CASSRHTEAFF.

This clonotype has a count of ten or more. The V call is TRBV7-6, the J call TRBJ2-1, with a tentative D call TRBD2 (6 bases). The CDR3 extends over 16 amino acids. Trimming stripped 2 bases from V and 8 bases from J, with 19 bases between. Germline V lookup: CDR1 SGHVS, CDR2 FNYEAQ. This CDR3 reads CASSLNSGKLGYEQFF. The CDR3 nucleotides read TGTGCCAGCAGCTTAAATAGCGGAAAATTAGGCTATGAGCAGTTCTTC. Filled out from reference TRBV7-6 and TRBJ2-1, the complete variable domain reads GAGVSQSPRYKVTKRGQDVALRCDPISGHVSLYWYRQALGQGPEFLTYFNYEAQQDKSGLPNDRFSAERPEGSISTLTIQRTEQRDSAMYRCASSLNSGKLGYEQFFGPGTRLTVL.